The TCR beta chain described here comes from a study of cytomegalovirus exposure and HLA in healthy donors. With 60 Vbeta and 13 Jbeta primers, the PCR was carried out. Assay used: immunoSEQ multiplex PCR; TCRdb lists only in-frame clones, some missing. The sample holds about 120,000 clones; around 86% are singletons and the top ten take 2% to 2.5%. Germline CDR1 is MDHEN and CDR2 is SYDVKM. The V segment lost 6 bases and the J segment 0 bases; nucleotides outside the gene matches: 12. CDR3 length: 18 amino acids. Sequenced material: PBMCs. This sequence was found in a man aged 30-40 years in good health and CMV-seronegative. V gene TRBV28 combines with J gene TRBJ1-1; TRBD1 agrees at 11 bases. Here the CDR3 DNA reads TGTGCCAGCAGCCTTCCCTGGGACAGGGGGAGAATGAACACTGAAGCTTTCTTT. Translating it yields CASSLPWDRGRMNTEAFF.